These T cell receptor beta chains were read from a single sample in a study of T cell responses to AZD1222 COVID-19 vaccine. Repertoires were generated with immunoSEQ multiplex PCR, while TCRdb's copy carries only in-frame clones and drops some. The sample lists more than 140,000 clones, approximately 89% seen once, with 3% to 4% in the top ten. The sequencing here drew on peripheral blood, taken on day 0 of MenACWY control vaccination. The origin of the receptors is an adult in good health. CDR3s include the opening cysteine and the closing phenylalanine or tryptophan. The order of the fields is D gene, clone size, J gene, V gene, CDR3 DNA, CDR3 protein. The D gene is left open where the match is weak. Part of the rows lack a size; the others show once, few, many or a class for expanded clones.

d_gene: NA; abundance: NA; j_gene: TRBJ2-1; v_gene: TRBV11-3; CDR3nt: TGTGCCAGCAGCTCTGGGGTGGGCAATGAGCAGTTCTTC; CDR3aa: CASSSGVGNEQFF
d_gene: NA; abundance: NA; j_gene: TRBJ2-3; v_gene: TRBV12-3/TRBV12-4; CDR3nt: TGTGCCAGCAGGCGTCAAGCGAGGGATACGCAGTATTTT; CDR3aa: CASRRQARDTQYF
d_gene: NA; abundance: NA; j_gene: TRBJ1-5; v_gene: TRBV30; CDR3nt: TGTGCCTGGAGTGTCGGGGCAGGTCGTCAGCCCCAGCATTTT; CDR3aa: CAWSVGAGRQPQHF
d_gene: NA; abundance: NA; j_gene: TRBJ1-2; v_gene: TRBV19; CDR3nt: TGTGCCAGTAGTCCGGGAGGGATAGACTATGGCTACACCTTC; CDR3aa: CASSPGGIDYGYTF
d_gene: NA; abundance: NA; j_gene: TRBJ2-3; v_gene: TRBV18; CDR3nt: TGTGCCAGCTCAACAGAAGATACGCAGTATTTT; CDR3aa: CASSTEDTQYF
d_gene: NA; abundance: many; j_gene: TRBJ1-1; v_gene: TRBV7-9; CDR3nt: TGTGCCAGCAGCTTCCGGTCCTTGAACACTGAAGCTTTCTTT; CDR3aa: CASSFRSLNTEAFF
d_gene: NA; abundance: NA; j_gene: TRBJ1-6; v_gene: TRBV19; CDR3nt: TGTGCCAGTAGTTCGTTGACGTCACCCCAGTCACCCCTCCACTTT; CDR3aa: CASSSLTSPQSPLHF
d_gene: NA; abundance: NA; j_gene: TRBJ2-3; v_gene: TRBV7-9; CDR3nt: TGTGCCAGCAGCTTCGCGAAGAGCACAGATACGCAGTATTTT; CDR3aa: CASSFAKSTDTQYF
d_gene: NA; abundance: once; j_gene: TRBJ2-1; v_gene: TRBV19; CDR3nt: TGTGCCAGTAGTATAGACCACCGGCCCTACAATGAGCAGTTCTTC; CDR3aa: CASSIDHRPYNEQFF
d_gene: NA; abundance: NA; j_gene: TRBJ1-1; v_gene: TRBV7-9; CDR3nt: TGTGCCAGCAGCTCCGGACAGTATGAAGCTTTCTTT; CDR3aa: CASSSGQYEAFF
d_gene: TRBD2; abundance: NA; j_gene: TRBJ2-3; v_gene: TRBV19; CDR3nt: TGTGCCAGTAGTATCGCTAGCGGGGGATACACAGATACGCAGTATTTT; CDR3aa: CASSIASGGYTDTQYF
d_gene: NA; abundance: NA; j_gene: TRBJ2-5; v_gene: TRBV5-4; CDR3nt: TGTGCCAGCAGCCTAAAAGCGTACCAAGAGACCCAGTACTTC; CDR3aa: CASSLKAYQETQYF
d_gene: NA; abundance: NA; j_gene: TRBJ2-7; v_gene: TRBV13; CDR3nt: TGTGCCAGCAGCTTAAGACAGGTCTCCTACGAGCAGTACTTC; CDR3aa: CASSLRQVSYEQYF
d_gene: NA; abundance: NA; j_gene: TRBJ2-5; v_gene: TRBV7-2; CDR3nt: TGTGCCAGCAGCGCCCCACCCCGCGAGTTAGAGACCCAGTACTTC; CDR3aa: CASSAPPRELETQYF
d_gene: TRBD1; abundance: NA; j_gene: TRBJ1-2; v_gene: TRBV11-2; CDR3nt: TGTGCCAGCAGCTTAGTCGGACAGGGGGATGGCTATGGCTACACCTTC; CDR3aa: CASSLVGQGDGYGYTF
d_gene: NA; abundance: NA; j_gene: TRBJ1-2; v_gene: TRBV6-5; CDR3nt: TGTGCCAGCAGGATGGACGGTACTAACTATGGCTACACCTTC; CDR3aa: CASRMDGTNYGYTF
d_gene: NA; abundance: NA; j_gene: TRBJ1-2; v_gene: TRBV7-9; CDR3nt: TGTGCCAGCAGATCGGGACCTCGGCAGTATGGCTACACCTTC; CDR3aa: CASRSGPRQYGYTF
d_gene: NA; abundance: once; j_gene: TRBJ2-3; v_gene: TRBV28; CDR3nt: TGTGCCAGCGCTTTGGATACGCAGTATTTT; CDR3aa: CASALDTQYF
d_gene: NA; abundance: NA; j_gene: TRBJ2-1; v_gene: TRBV7-2; CDR3nt: TGTGCCAGCAGCTTAACAGCGAGAAGGGATGAGCAGTTCTTC; CDR3aa: CASSLTARRDEQFF
d_gene: NA; abundance: once; j_gene: TRBJ1-2; v_gene: TRBV18; CDR3nt: TGTGCCAGCTCACCACCAGGGGCCAACTATGGCTACACCTTC; CDR3aa: CASSPPGANYGYTF
d_gene: TRBD1; abundance: NA; j_gene: TRBJ1-1; v_gene: TRBV7-2; CDR3nt: TGTGCCAGCAGCCGTGGGACAGTCACTGAAGCTTTCTTT; CDR3aa: CASSRGTVTEAFF
d_gene: NA; abundance: NA; j_gene: TRBJ1-3; v_gene: TRBV15; CDR3nt: TGTGCCACCAGCAGAGATCGGGAAAGCTCTGGAAACACCATATATTTT; CDR3aa: CATSRDRESSGNTIYF
d_gene: NA; abundance: NA; j_gene: TRBJ1-1; v_gene: TRBV5-1; CDR3nt: TGCGCCAGCAGCTCTCAGGGGAACACTGAAGCTTTCTTT; CDR3aa: CASSSQGNTEAFF
d_gene: TRBD1; abundance: NA; j_gene: TRBJ1-6; v_gene: TRBV3-1/TRBV3-2; CDR3nt: TGTGCCAGCAGCCAAGACCAGGGGGCCTATAATTCACCCCTCCACTTT; CDR3aa: CASSQDQGAYNSPLHF
d_gene: NA; abundance: NA; j_gene: TRBJ2-5; v_gene: TRBV4-2; CDR3nt: TGTGCCAGCAGCCAAGACAGAGGAGAGACCCAGTACTTC; CDR3aa: CASSQDRGETQYF
d_gene: TRBD1; abundance: NA; j_gene: TRBJ1-1; v_gene: TRBV28; CDR3nt: TGTGCCAGCAACCAGGGGGCGCGGACTGAAGCTTTCTTT; CDR3aa: CASNQGARTEAFF
d_gene: NA; abundance: NA; j_gene: TRBJ1-1; v_gene: TRBV7-3; CDR3nt: TGTGCCAGCAGCTTATCCAGGGGCAACACTGAAGCTTTCTTT; CDR3aa: CASSLSRGNTEAFF
d_gene: NA; abundance: NA; j_gene: TRBJ1-5; v_gene: TRBV7-2; CDR3nt: TGTGCCAGCAGTCATTCAGGGACGCCGGGACAGCCCCAGCATTTT; CDR3aa: CASSHSGTPGQPQHF
d_gene: NA; abundance: once; j_gene: TRBJ1-5; v_gene: TRBV2; CDR3nt: TGTGCCAGCAGAAGGACAGAAAGTAGCAATCAGCCCCAGCATTTT; CDR3aa: CASRRTESSNQPQHF
d_gene: NA; abundance: once; j_gene: TRBJ2-2; v_gene: TRBV6-5; CDR3nt: TGTGCCAGCACCTTATACAGGGTGGGCACCGGGGAGCTGTTTTTT; CDR3aa: CASTLYRVGTGELFF
d_gene: NA; abundance: NA; j_gene: TRBJ1-2; v_gene: TRBV5-4; CDR3nt: TGTGCCAGCAGCCGTCGGGGGGCGAGAGAAGGCTACACCTTC; CDR3aa: CASSRRGAREGYTF
d_gene: NA; abundance: NA; j_gene: TRBJ2-1; v_gene: TRBV7-2; CDR3nt: TGTGCCAGCAGCTTCCGGACTGGACTAGAGCAGTTCTTC; CDR3aa: CASSFRTGLEQFF
d_gene: NA; abundance: NA; j_gene: TRBJ1-2; v_gene: TRBV29-1; CDR3nt: TGCAGCGTTGAAACGGGAGGCAGGGGCTATGGCTACACCTTC; CDR3aa: CSVETGGRGYGYTF
d_gene: NA; abundance: few; j_gene: TRBJ1-1; v_gene: TRBV19; CDR3nt: TGTGCCAGTAGAGACCTCCCTAACACTGAAGCTTTCTTT; CDR3aa: CASRDLPNTEAFF
d_gene: NA; abundance: once; j_gene: TRBJ2-3; v_gene: TRBV18; CDR3nt: TGTGCCAGCTCACCGGGCAAATTGGCAGATACGCAGTATTTT; CDR3aa: CASSPGKLADTQYF
d_gene: TRBD1; abundance: NA; j_gene: TRBJ1-5; v_gene: TRBV19; CDR3nt: TGTGCCAGTAGGGGGGGACAGGGGGACCATTTT; CDR3aa: CASRGGQGDHF
d_gene: NA; abundance: once; j_gene: TRBJ2-7; v_gene: TRBV3-1/TRBV3-2; CDR3nt: TGTGCCAGCAGCCAGCTTGGTGAGCAGTACTTC; CDR3aa: CASSQLGEQYF
d_gene: NA; abundance: NA; j_gene: TRBJ2-2; v_gene: TRBV6-5; CDR3nt: TGTGCCAGCATGAAGCGGAGAAACACCGGGGAGCTGTTTTTT; CDR3aa: CASMKRRNTGELFF